These T cell receptor beta chains were read from a single sample in a study of OX40 agonist ivuxolimab in advanced cancers. Sequencing was performed with immunoSEQ multiplex PCR; in TCRdb, only in-frame clones are kept and a portion is missing. This table holds around 67,000 clones, about 85% found once. Material: CD4+ or CD8+ T cells sorted from blood, obtained in a trial of the OX40 agonist ivuxolimab. These receptors came from an adult with an advanced solid tumor such as melanoma, head and neck, liver or kidney cancer. Both conserved end residues are part of each CDR3. Only some rows state a clone size, as once, few, many or a class for expanded clones.

J | size | V | CDR3
TRBJ2-5 | - | TRBV2 | CASSEGADSLETQYF
TRBJ2-1 | - | TRBV15 | CATSRDLAGGSAGEQFF
TRBJ2-2 | - | TRBV27 | CASSSHEGWGTGELFF
TRBJ1-5 | - | TRBV10-1 | CASCRCSNQPQHF
TRBJ2-2 | - | TRBV28 | CASSPGHGELFF
TRBJ1-5 | few | TRBV5-1 | CASSLGGTSNQPQHF
TRBJ1-2 | many | TRBV18 | CASSPDRGYGYTF
TRBJ1-2 | - | TRBV4-1 | CASSPDRASPYTF
TRBJ2-7 | - | TRBV29-1 | CSVEDRGYEQYF
TRBJ1-1 | - | TRBV4-3 | CASSPGAMNTEAFF
TRBJ1-1 | - | TRBV4-3 | CASSQDHENTEAFF
TRBJ1-1 | - | TRBV14 | CASSGDRGSEAFF
TRBJ2-7 | - | TRBV18 | CASSRAGQGYEQYF
TRBJ1-4 | - | TRBV6-1 | CASRRQLNEKLFF
TRBJ1-2 | - | TRBV19 | CASTTLGPQKYGYTF
TRBJ2-3 | - | TRBV9 | CASSPDSGRAFTDTQYF
TRBJ2-5 | - | TRBV27 | CASSFGPSGYETQYF
TRBJ1-1 | - | TRBV18 | CASSRTGGGTEAFF
TRBJ2-3 | - | TRBV10-1 | CASSESSAYGTDTQYF
TRBJ2-3 | - | TRBV29-1 | CSWWGRGPGTDTQYF
TRBJ2-1 | - | TRBV27 | CATIGLAGLNEQFF
TRBJ1-3 | - | TRBV30 | CAWSVPPAGNTIYF
TRBJ2-3 | - | TRBV5-6 | CASSLGLGQGTDTQYF
TRBJ2-6 | - | TRBV19 | CASSTQESGANVLTF
TRBJ1-6 | - | TRBV19 | CASSMGFGNSPLHF
TRBJ2-5 | - | TRBV7-2 | CASSLWATGGGLQETQYF
TRBJ2-3 | - | TRBV18 | CANSPTPVGTDTQYF
TRBJ2-5 | - | TRBV5-4 | CASSFGWRSGETQYF
TRBJ2-6 | once | TRBV6-5 | CASSGDRANVLTF
TRBJ1-4 | - | TRBV19 | CASSSTWATNEKLFF
TRBJ2-5 | - | TRBV7-3 | CASSSAGGEQYF
TRBJ1-5 | - | TRBV29-1 | CSVVEAGGADQPQHF
TRBJ2-7 | - | TRBV21-1 | CASGTRQGHSYEQYF
TRBJ2-1 | - | TRBV7-8 | CASSSHRLGEQFF
TRBJ1-1 | - | TRBV19 | CASSARDRGSMNTEAFF
TRBJ2-7 | - | TRBV29-1 | CSVGDSGDLEQYF
TRBJ2-3 | - | TRBV10-3 | CAIGAGAADTQYF
TRBJ2-5 | - | TRBV28 | CASSPGTGVRTQYF
TRBJ1-1 | - | TRBV6-1 | CASSKQLDTEAFF
TRBJ1-5 | - | TRBV4-1 | CASSQGRGLGPIFSNQPQHF
TRBJ2-7 | - | TRBV27 | CASSSFALAGAHEQYF
TRBJ2-5 | once | TRBV20-1 | CSGQSQETQYF
TRBJ2-7 | - | TRBV5-1 | CASSLGTSGRIRDEQYF
TRBJ2-3 | - | TRBV10-3 | CAISGTDTQYF
TRBJ2-2 | - | TRBV28 | CASSEQQNTGELFF
TRBJ1-4 | - | TRBV2 | CASSETGNREKLFF
TRBJ1-2 | - | TRBV2 | CASSEDGRAYGYTF
TRBJ2-7 | - | TRBV6-6 | CASKREAYEQYF
TRBJ2-7 | - | TRBV28 | CASSISGLEWEQYF
TRBJ2-1 | - | TRBV4-1 | CASSQVTGGETYNEQFF
TRBJ2-1 | - | TRBV4-1 | CASSQVRGRTGSYNEQFF
TRBJ2-5 | - | TRBV5-1 | CASSIGTNQETQYF
TRBJ2-1 | - | TRBV27 | CASSSAGGLTYNEQFF
TRBJ1-1 | - | TRBV7-2 | CASRFQQGNTEAFF
TRBJ1-6 | once | TRBV4-2 | CASSQESTVNGPLHF
TRBJ1-2 | - | TRBV7-8 | CASSFGLGNYGYTF
TRBJ2-7 | - | TRBV7-9 | CASSFGGRYEQYF